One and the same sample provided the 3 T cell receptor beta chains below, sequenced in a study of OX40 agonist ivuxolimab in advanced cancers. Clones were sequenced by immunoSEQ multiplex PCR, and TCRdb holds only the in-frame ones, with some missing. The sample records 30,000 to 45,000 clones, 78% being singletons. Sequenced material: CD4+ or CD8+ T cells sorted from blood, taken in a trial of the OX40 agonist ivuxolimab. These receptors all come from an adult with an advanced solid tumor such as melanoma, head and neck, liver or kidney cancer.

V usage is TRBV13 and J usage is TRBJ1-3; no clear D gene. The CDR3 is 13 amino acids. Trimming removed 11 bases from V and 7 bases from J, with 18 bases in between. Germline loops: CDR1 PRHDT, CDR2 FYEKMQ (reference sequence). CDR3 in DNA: TGTGCCGGCCCGGGTGCAGTGTGGAACACCATATATTTT. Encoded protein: CAGPGAVWNTIYF.

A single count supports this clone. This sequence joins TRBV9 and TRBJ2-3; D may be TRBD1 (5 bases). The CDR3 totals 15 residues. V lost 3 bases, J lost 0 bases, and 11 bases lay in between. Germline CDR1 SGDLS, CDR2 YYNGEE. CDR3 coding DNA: TGTGCCAGCAGCGCGATCAAGGGGAGCACAGATACGCAGTATTTT. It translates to CASSAIKGSTDTQYF. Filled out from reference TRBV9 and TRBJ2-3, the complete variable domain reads DSGVTQTPKHLITATGQRVTLRCSPRSGDLSVYWYQQSLDQGLQFLIQYYNGEERAKGNILERFSAQQFPDLHSELNLSSLELGDSALYFCASSAIKGSTDTQYFGPGTRLTVL.

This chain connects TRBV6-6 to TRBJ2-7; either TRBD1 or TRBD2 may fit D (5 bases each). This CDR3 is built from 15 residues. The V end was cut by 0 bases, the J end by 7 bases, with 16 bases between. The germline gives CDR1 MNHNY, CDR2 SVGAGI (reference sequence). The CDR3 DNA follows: TGTGCCAGCAGTTACTCCCAGGGACGCAGTCCTGAGCAGTACTTC. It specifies CASSYSQGRSPEQYF.